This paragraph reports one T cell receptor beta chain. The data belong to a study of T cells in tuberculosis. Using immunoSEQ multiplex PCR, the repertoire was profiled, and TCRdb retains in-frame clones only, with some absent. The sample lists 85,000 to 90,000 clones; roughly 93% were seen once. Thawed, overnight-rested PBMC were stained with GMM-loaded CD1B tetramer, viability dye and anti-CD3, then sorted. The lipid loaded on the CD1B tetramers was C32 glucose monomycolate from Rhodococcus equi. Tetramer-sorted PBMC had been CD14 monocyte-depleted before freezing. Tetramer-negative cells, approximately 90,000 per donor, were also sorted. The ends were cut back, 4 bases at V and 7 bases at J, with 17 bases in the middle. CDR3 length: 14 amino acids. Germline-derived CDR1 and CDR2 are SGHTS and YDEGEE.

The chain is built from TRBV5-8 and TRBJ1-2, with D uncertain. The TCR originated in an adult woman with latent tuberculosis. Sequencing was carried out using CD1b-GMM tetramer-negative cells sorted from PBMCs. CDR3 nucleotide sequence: TGTGCCAGCAGCCTAACAACAGCTTTCCCTGGCTACACCTTC. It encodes CASSLTTAFPGYTF.